The T cell receptor (beta chain) under discussion was sequenced for a study of blood T cell repertoires in COVID-19. Study as a whole: Spain, Italy and the United States supplied samples that represented acute and convalescent COVID-19. Sources were T cells, B-cell-depleted T cells, or PBMCs; the material itself was cDNA or gDNA.

The V and J ends lost 11 bases and 5 bases, in that order; junction bases with no gene match: 14. The germline CDR1 and CDR2 sequences are MNHEY and SVGAGI. The CDR3 loop spans 14 amino acids. Profiling relied on immunoSEQ multiplex PCR, and the TCRdb table lists in-frame clones only, not all of them. The sample shows about 99,000 clones, around 84% of them seen only once. This clone was observed a handful of times. Sequences were obtained from peripheral blood. The chain combines TRBV6-5 with TRBJ1-1, with TRBD1 matching over 7 bases. This receptor was obtained from a man between 60 and 70 years old with acute or convalescent COVID-19. CDR3: CASSGGWRRTEAFF. The CDR3 coding sequence is TGTGCCTCCTCAGGGGGGTGGAGAAGGACTGAAGCTTTCTTT.